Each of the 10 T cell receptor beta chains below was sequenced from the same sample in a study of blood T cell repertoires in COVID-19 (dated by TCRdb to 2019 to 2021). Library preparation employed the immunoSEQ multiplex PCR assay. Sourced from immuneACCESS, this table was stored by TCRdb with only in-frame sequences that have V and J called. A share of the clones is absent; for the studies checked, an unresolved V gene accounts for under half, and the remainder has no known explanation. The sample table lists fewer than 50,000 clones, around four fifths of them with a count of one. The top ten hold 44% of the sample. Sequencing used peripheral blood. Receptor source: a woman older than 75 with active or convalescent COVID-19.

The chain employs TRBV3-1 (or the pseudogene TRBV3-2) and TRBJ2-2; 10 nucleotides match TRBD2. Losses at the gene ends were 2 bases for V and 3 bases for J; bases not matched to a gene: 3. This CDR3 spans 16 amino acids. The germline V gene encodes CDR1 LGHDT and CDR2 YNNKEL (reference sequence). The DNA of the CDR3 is TGTGCCAGCAGCCAACTAGGACTAGCGGACACCGGGGAGCTGTTTTTT. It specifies CASSQLGLADTGELFF.

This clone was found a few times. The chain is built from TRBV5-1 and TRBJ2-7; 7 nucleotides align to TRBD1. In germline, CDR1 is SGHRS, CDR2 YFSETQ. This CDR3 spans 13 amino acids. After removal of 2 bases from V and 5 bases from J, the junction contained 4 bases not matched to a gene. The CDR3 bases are TGCGCCAGCAGCTTCGTAGGGGGCAACGAGCAGTACTTC. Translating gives CASSFVGGNEQYF.

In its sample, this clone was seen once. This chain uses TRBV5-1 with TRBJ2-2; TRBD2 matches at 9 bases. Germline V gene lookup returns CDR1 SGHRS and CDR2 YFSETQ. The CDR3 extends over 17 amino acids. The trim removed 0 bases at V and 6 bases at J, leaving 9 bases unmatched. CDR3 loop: CASSLVRRSGRSGELFF. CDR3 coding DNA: TGCGCCAGCAGCTTGGTCCGGCGTAGCGGGAGATCCGGGGAGCTGTTTTTT.

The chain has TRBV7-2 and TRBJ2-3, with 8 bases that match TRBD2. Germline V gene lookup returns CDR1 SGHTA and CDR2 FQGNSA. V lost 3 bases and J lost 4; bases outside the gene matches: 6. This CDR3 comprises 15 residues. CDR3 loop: CASSLSGRKSDTQYF. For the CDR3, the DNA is TGTGCCAGCAGCTTGAGCGGGAGAAAGTCAGATACGCAGTATTTT.

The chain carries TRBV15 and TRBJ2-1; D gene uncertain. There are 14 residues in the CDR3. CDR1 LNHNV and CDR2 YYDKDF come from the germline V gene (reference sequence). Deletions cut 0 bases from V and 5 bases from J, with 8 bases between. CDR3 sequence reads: CATSRDMADNEQFF. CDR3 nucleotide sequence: TGTGCCACCAGCAGAGACATGGCAGACAATGAGCAGTTCTTC.

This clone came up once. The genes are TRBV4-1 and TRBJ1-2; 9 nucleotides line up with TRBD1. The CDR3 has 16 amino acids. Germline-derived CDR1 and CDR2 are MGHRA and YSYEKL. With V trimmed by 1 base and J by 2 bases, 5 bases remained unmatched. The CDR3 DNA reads TGCGCCAGCAGCCAAGTTGGACAGGGGCGCAACTATGGCTACACCTTC. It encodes CASSQVGQGRNYGYTF.

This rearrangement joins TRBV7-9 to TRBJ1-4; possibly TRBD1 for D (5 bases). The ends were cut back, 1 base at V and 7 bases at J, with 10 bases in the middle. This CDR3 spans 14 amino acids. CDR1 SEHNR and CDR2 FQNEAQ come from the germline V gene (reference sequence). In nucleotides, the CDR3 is TGTGCCAGCAGCTTAGGGCAGGGCGGTGAAAAACTGTTTTTT. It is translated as CASSLGQGGEKLFF.

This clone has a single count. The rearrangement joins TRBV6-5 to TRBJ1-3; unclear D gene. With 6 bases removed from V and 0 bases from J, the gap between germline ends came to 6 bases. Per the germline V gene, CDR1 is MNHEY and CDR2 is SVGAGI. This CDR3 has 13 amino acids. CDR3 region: CASRTYSGNTIYF. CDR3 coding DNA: TGTGCCAGCAGAACTTACTCTGGAAACACCATATATTTT.

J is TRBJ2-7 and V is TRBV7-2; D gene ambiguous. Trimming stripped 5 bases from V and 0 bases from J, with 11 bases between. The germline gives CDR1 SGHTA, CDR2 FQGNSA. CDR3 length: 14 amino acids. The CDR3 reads CASSPGWSSYEQYF. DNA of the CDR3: TGTGCCAGCAGCCCTGGGTGGAGCTCCTACGAGCAGTACTTC.

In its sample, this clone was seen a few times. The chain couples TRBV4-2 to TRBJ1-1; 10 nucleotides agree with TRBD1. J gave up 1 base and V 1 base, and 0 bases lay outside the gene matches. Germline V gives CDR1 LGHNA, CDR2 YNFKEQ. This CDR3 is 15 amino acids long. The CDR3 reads CASSQGTGGNTEAFF. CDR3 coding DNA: TGTGCCAGCAGCCAAGGGACAGGGGGGAACACTGAAGCTTTCTTT.